Following are 9 T cell receptor beta chains from one sample sequenced in a study of blood T cell repertoires in COVID-19. Sequenced by immunoSEQ multiplex PCR; TCRdb stores in-frame clones only, minus some. The sample yields about 220,000 clones, 82% seen once. Sequencing was performed on PBMCs or T cells enriched from blood (not recorded which). Receptor source: a woman aged 60-70 years who had recovered from COVID-19.

The sample holds a few counts of this clone. The chain links TRBV7-9 to TRBJ2-1, with 7 bases aligning to TRBD1. With V trimmed by 5 bases and J by 0 bases, 13 bases remained unmatched. CDR3 length equals 18 residues. CDR1 and CDR2 from the germline V gene are SEHNR and FQNEAQ (reference sequence). CDR3 protein: CASSQIPGTDGSYNEQFF. The CDR3, as DNA: TGTGCCAGCAGCCAGATCCCCGGGACAGATGGCTCCTACAATGAGCAGTTCTTC. Using reference TRBV7-9 and TRBJ2-1 for the parts outside the CDR3, the full variable domain is DTGVSQNPRHKITKRGQNVTFRCDPISEHNRLYWYRQTLGQGPEFLTYFQNEAQLEKSRLLSDRFSAERPKGSFSTLEIQRTEQGDSAMYLCASSQIPGTDGSYNEQFFGPGTRLTVL.

The chain employs TRBV19 and TRBJ2-1, with TRBD2 identical over 15 bases. The CDR3 loop spans 16 amino acids. The germline V gene encodes CDR1 LNHDA and CDR2 SQIVND (reference sequence). V lost 4 bases and J lost 10; bases outside the gene matches: 8. The CDR3 spells CASSRTSGRAWGEQFF. The CDR3 DNA follows: TGTGCCAGTAGTAGGACTAGCGGGAGGGCCTGGGGAGAGCAGTTCTTC.

This chain joins TRBV5-1 and TRBJ2-3, with a weak D call TRBD2 (6 bases). The V gene's germline CDR1 is SGHRS and CDR2 YFSETQ. V lost 6 bases to trimming and J lost 2 bases, with 16 bases between them. This CDR3 is built from 15 residues. CDR3 sequence reads: CASNPDGGVTDTQYF. In DNA, the CDR3 is TGCGCCAGCAATCCGGACGGGGGTGTCACAGATACGCAGTATTTT.

This chain links TRBV19 with TRBJ1-2; D gene ambiguous. The CDR3 contains 13 residues. With 5 bases removed from V and 3 bases from J, the gap between germline ends came to 10 bases. The germline gives CDR1 LNHDA, CDR2 SQIVND (reference sequence). In DNA form, the CDR3 reads TGTGCCAGTAGTGGGCAGTACCACTATGGCTACACCTTC. This encodes CASSGQYHYGYTF.

The chain uses TRBV5-4 and TRBJ2-1, with D possibly matching TRBD2 (5 bases). The ends were cut back, 2 bases at V and 4 bases at J, with 10 bases in the middle. Germline-derived CDR1 and CDR2 are SGHNT and YYREEE (reference sequence). The CDR3 contains 14 residues. The CDR3 bases are TGTGCCAGCAGCTTCGAGGGTCCTTACAATGAGCAGTTCTTC. Amino acid sequence: CASSFEGPYNEQFF.

The chain carries TRBV6-5 and TRBJ2-7; 10 nucleotides match TRBD2. V lost 6 bases to trimming and J lost 5 bases; unmatched junction nucleotides: 10. CDR1 MNHEY and CDR2 SVGAGI come from the germline V gene. The CDR3 is 15 residues long. DNA of the CDR3: TGTGCCAGCAGCCACCCTAGCGGGAGTACCCACGAGCAGTACTTC. Translating it yields CASSHPSGSTHEQYF.

This chain links TRBV6-5 with TRBJ1-3, with 7 bases aligning to TRBD1. CDR3 length: 15 residues. Germline V gene data show CDR1 as MNHEY and CDR2 as SVGAGI. V shed 6 bases and J 3 bases; nucleotides not matched to a gene: 8. As DNA, the CDR3 is TGTGCCAGCAGCAGGGGGGTCTCGAATGGAAACACCATATATTTT. Its translation: CASSRGVSNGNTIYF.

The gene calls are TRBV7-6 and TRBJ2-7; D may be TRBD2 (5 bases). Trimming removed 1 base from V and 0 bases from J, with 13 bases in between. The CDR3 runs to 16 residues. Germline values: CDR1 SGHVS, CDR2 FNYEAQ. The chain's CDR3 is CASSLVGLGVSYEQYF. The CDR3 DNA is TGTGCCAGCAGCTTAGTCGGCCTCGGGGTCTCCTACGAGCAGTACTTC.

This rearrangement joins TRBV6-2 or TRBV6-3 to TRBJ2-6; possible D gene TRBD2, 6 bases. V gave up 0 bases and J gave up 0 bases, with 9 bases separating them. This CDR3 spans 17 amino acids. CDR1 and CDR2 from the germline V gene are MNHEY and SVGEGT. The CDR3 nucleotides are TGTGCCAGCAGTTACTCGGAGGGAAGCTCTGGGGCCAACGTCCTGACTTTC. This encodes CASSYSEGSSGANVLTF.